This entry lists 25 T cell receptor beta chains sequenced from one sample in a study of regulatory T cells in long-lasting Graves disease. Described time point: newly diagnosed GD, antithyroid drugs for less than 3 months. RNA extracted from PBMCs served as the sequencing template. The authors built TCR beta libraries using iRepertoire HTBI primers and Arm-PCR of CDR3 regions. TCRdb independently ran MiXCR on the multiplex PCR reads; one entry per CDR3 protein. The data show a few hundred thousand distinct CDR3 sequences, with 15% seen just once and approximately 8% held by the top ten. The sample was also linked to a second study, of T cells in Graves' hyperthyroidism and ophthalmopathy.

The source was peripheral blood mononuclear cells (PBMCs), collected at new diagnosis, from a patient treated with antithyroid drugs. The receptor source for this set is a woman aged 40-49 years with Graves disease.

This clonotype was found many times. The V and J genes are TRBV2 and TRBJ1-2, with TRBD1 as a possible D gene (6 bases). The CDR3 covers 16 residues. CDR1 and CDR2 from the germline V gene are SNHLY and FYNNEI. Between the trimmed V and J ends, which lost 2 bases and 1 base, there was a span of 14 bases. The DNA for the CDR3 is TGTGCCAGCAGTGAACTGGGGGGCGATCTTAACTATGGCTACACCTTC. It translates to CASSELGGDLNYGYTF.

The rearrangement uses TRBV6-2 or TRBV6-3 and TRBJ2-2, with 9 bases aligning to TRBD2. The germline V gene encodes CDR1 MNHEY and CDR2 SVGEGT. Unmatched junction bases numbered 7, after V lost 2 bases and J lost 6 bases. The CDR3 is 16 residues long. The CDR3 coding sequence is TGTGCCAGCAGTTACCGAGCGGGAGGTTCGCCCGGGGAGCTGTTTTTT. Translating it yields CASSYRAGGSPGELFF.

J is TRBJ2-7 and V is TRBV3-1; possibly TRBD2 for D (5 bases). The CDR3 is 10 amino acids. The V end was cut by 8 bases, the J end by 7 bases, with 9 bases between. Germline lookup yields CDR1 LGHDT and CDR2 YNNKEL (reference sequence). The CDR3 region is CASGKREQYF. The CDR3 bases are TGTGCCAGCGGGAAGCGGGAGCAGTACTTC.

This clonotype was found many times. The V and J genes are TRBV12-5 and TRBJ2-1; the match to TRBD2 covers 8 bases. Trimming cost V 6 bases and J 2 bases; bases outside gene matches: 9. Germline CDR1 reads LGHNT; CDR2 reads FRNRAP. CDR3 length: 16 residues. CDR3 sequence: CASGQEIAGPYNEQFF. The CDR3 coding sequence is TGTGCTAGTGGCCAAGAAATAGCGGGACCCTACAATGAGCAGTTCTTC.

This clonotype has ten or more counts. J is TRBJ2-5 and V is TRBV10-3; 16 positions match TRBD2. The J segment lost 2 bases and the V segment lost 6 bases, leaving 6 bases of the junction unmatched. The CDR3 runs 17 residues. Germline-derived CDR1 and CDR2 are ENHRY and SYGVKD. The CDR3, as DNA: TGTGCCATCAGCCCGGGACTAGCGGGAGGGGGTCAAGAGACCCAGTACTTC. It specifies CAISPGLAGGGQETQYF.

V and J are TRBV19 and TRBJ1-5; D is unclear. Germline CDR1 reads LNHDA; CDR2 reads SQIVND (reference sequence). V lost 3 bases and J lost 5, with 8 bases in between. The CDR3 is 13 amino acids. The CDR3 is CASSMRGYQPQHF. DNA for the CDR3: TGTGCCAGTAGTATGCGAGGGTATCAGCCCCAGCATTTT.

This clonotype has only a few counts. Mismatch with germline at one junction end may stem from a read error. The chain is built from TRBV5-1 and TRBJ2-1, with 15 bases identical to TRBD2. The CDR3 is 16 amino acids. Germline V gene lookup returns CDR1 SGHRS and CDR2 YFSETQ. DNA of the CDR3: TGCGCCGGCAGCCCCGGACTAGCGGGAGGGCCGGAGGAGCAGTTCTTC. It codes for CAGSPGLAGGPEEQFF.

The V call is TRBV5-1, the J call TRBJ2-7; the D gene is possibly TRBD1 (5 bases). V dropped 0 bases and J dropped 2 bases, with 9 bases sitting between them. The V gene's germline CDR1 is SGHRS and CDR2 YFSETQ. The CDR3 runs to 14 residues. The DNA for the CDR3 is TGCGCCAGCAGCTTGGATCAGGGAACCTACGAGCAGTACTTC. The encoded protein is CASSLDQGTYEQYF.

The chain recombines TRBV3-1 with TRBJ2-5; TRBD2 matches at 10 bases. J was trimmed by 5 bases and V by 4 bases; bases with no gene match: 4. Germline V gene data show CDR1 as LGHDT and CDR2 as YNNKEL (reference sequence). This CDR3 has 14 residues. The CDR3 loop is CASSPGAGGETQYF. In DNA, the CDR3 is TGTGCCAGCAGCCCCGGAGCGGGAGGGGAGACCCAGTACTTC.

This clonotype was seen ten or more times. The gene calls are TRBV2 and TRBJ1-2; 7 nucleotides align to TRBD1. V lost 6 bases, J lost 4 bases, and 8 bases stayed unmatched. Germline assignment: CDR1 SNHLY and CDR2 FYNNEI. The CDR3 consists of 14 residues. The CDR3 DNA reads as TGTGCCAGCAGAGACGCGCCAGGGGGCTATGGCTACACCTTC. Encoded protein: CASRDAPGGYGYTF.

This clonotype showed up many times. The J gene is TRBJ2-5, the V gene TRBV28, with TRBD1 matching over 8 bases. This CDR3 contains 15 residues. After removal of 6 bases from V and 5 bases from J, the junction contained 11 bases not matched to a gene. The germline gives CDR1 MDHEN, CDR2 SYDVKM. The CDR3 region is CASSRHRGTRETQYF. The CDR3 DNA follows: TGTGCCAGCAGCAGGCACAGGGGGACGAGGGAGACCCAGTACTTC.

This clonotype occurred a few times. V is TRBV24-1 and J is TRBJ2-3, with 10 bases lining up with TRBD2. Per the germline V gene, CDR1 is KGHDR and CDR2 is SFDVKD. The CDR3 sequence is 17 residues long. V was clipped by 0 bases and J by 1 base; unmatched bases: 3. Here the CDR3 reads CATSDLGTSARTDTQYF. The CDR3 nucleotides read TGTGCCACCAGTGATTTGGGGACTAGCGCCCGCACAGATACGCAGTATTTT.

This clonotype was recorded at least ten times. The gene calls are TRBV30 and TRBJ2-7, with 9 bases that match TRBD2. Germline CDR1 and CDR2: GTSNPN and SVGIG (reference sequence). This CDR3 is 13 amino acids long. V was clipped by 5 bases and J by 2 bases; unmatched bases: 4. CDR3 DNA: TGTGCCTGGTCATCTAGCGGGGCCTACGAGCAGTACTTC. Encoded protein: CAWSSSGAYEQYF.

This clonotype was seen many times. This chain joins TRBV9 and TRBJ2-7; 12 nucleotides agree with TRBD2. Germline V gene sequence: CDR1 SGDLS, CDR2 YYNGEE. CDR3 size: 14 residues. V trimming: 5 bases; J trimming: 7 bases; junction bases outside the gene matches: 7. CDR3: CASSLAGGPGEQYF. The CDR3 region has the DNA TGTGCCAGCAGTCTAGCGGGAGGGCCTGGGGAGCAGTACTTC.

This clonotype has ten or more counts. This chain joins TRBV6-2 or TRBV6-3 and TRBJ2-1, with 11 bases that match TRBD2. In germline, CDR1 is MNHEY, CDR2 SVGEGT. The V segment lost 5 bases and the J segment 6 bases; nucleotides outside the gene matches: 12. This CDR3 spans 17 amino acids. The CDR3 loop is CASSQVIAGGRTNEQFF. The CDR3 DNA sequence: TGTGCCAGCAGTCAAGTTATAGCGGGAGGGAGAACCAATGAGCAGTTCTTC.

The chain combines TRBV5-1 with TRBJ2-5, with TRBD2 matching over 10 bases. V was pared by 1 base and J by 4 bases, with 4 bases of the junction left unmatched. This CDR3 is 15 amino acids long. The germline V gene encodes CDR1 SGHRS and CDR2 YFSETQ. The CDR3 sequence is CASSLSSGSGETQYF. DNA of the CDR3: TGCGCCAGCAGCTTGTCTAGCGGGAGTGGAGAGACCCAGTACTTC. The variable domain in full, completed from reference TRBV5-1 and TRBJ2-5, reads KAGVTQTPRYLIKTRGQQVTLSCSPISGHRSVSWYQQTPGQGLQFLFEYFSETQRNKGNFPGRFSGRQFSNSRSEMNVSTLELGDSALYLCASSLSSGSGETQYFGPGTRLLVL.

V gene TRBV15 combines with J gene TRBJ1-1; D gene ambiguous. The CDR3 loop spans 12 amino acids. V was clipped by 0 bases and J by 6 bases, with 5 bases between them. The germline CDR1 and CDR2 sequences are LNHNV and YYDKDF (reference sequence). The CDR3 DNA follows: TGTGCCACCAGCAGAGATGTGGCTGAAGCTTTCTTT. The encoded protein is CATSRDVAEAFF.

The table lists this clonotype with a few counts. The CDR3 nucleotides read TGTGCCAGCTCACCACCGTCTCAGAAGGGAGAGACCCAGTACTTC. Translation: CASSPPSQKGETQYF. This chain joins TRBV18 and TRBJ2-5; D call uncertain. The CDR3 is 15 amino acids. Trimming took 0 bases from V and 4 from J, leaving 12 bases between them. Germline V gene data show CDR1 as KGHSH and CDR2 as LQKENI.

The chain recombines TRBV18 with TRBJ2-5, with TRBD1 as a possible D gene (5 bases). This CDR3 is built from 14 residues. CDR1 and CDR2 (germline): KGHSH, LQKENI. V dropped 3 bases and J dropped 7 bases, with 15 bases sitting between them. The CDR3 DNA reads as TGTGCCAGCTCACCCGACGGGTTCAGGGCGACCCAGTACTTC. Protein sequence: CASSPDGFRATQYF. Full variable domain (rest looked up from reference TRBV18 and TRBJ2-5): NAGVMQNPRHLVRRRGQEARLRCSPMKGHSHVYWYRQLPEEGLKFMVYLQKENIIDESGMPKERFSAEFPKEGPSILRIQQVVRGDSAAYFCASSPDGFRATQYFGPGTRLLVL.

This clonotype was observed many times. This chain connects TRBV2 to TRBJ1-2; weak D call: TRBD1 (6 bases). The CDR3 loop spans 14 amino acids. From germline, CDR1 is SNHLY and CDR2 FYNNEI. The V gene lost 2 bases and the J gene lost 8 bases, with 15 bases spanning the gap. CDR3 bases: TGTGCCAGCAGTGAAAGATCGGGGGCGCGGGGCTACACCTTC. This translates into CASSERSGARGYTF.

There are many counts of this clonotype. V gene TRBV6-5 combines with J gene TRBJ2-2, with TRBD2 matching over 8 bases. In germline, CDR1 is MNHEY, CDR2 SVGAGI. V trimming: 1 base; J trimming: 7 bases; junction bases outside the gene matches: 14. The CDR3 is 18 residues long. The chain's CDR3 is CASSYWVHSGKSGGELFF. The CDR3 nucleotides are TGTGCCAGCAGTTACTGGGTCCATAGCGGGAAAAGTGGCGGGGAGCTGTTTTTT.

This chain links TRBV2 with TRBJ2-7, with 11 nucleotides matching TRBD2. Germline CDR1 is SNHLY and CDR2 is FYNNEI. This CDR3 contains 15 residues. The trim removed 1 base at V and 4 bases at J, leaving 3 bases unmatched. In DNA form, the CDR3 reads TGTGCCAGCAGTGAAGTGGTAGCGGGAGGGTACGAGCAGTACTTC. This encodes CASSEVVAGGYEQYF. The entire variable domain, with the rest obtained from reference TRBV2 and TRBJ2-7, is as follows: EPEVTQTPSHQVTQMGQEVILRCVPISNHLYFYWYRQILGQKVEFLVSFYNNEISEKSEIFDDQFSVERPDGSNFTLKIRSTKLEDSAMYFCASSEVVAGGYEQYFGPGTRLTVT.

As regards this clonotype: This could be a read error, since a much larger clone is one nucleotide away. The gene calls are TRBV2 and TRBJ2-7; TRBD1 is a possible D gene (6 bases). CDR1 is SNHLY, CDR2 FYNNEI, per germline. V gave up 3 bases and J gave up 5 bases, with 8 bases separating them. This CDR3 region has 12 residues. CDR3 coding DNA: TGTGCCAGCAGTGATGGGGGCGACGAGCAGTACTTC. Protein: CASSDGGDEQYF.

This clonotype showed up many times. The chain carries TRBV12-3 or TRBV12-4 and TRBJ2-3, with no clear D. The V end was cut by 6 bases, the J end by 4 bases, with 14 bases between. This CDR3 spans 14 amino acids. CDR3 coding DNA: TGTGCCAGCAGCCCCCAGCCCTTACCAGATACGCAGTATTTT. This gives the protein CASSPQPLPDTQYF.

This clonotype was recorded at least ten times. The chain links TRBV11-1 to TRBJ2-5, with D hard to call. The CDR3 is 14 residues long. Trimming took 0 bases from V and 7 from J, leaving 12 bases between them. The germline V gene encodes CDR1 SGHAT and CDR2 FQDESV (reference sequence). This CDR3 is CASSLAWASGTQYF. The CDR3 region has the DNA TGTGCCAGCAGCTTAGCGTGGGCCTCAGGGACCCAGTACTTC.